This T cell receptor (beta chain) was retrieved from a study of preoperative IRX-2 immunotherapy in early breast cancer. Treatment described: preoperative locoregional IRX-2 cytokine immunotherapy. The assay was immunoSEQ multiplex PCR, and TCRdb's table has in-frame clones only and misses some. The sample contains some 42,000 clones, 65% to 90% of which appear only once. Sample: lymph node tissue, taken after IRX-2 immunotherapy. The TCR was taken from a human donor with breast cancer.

The CDR3 region has the DNA TGTGCCAGCAGTTCCCCACAGGATTCGAGATTGTCTGGCTACACCTTC. It specifies CASSSPQDSRLSGYTF. The rearrangement uses TRBV28 and TRBJ1-2; a possible D gene is TRBD1 (5 bases). The V end was cut by 4 bases, the J end by 7 bases, with 22 bases between. CDR1 is MDHEN and CDR2 is SYDVKM in the germline V gene. The CDR3 is made up of 16 amino acids.